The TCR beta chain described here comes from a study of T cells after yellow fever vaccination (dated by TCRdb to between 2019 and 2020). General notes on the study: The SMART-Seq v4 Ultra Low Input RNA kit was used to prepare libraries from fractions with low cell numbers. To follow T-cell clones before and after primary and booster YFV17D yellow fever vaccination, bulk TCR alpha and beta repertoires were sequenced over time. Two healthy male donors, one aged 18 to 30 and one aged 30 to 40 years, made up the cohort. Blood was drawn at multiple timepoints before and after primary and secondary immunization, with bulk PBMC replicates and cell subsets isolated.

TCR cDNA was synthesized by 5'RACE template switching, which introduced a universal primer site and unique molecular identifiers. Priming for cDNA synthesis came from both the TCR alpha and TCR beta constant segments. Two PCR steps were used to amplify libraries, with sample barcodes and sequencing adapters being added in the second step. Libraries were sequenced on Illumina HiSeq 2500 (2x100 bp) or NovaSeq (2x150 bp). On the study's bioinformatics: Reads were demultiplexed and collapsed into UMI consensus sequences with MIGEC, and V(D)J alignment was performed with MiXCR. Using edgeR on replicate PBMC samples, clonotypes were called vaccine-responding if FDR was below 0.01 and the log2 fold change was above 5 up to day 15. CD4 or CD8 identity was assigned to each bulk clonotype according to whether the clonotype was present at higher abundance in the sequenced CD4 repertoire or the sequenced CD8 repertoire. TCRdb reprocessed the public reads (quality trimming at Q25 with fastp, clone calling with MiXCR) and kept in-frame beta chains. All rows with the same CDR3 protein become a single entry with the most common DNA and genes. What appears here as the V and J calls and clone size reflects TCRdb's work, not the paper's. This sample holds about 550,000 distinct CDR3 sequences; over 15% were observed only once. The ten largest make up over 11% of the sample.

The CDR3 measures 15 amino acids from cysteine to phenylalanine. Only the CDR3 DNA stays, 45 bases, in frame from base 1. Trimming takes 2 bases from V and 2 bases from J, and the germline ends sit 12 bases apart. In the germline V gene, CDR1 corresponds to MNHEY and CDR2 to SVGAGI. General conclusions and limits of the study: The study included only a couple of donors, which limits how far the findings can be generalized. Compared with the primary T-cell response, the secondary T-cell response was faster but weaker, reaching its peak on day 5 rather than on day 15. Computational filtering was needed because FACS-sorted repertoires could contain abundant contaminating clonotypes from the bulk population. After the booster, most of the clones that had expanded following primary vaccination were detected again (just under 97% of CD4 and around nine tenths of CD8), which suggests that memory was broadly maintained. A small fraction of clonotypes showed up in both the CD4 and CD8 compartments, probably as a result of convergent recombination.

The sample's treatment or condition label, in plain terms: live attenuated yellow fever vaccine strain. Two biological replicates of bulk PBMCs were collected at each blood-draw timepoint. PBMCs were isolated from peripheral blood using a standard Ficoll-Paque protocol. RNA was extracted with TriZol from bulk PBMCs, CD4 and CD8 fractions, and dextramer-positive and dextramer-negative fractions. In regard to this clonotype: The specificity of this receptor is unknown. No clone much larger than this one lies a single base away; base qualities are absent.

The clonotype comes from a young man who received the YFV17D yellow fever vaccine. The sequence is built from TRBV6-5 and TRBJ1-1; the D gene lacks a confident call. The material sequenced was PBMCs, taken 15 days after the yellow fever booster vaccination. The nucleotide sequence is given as TGTGCCAGCAGTTACGCTGGCCGAGGAAACACTGAAGCTTTCTTT. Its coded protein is CASSYAGRGNTEAFF.